These 5 T cell receptor beta chains came from one sample sequenced in a study of blood T cell repertoires in COVID-19. Assay: immunoSEQ multiplex PCR; the TCRdb copy retains only in-frame clones and omits some. The table shows 200,000 to 250,000 clones, with less than 90% occurring only once. Material: PBMCs or T cells enriched from blood (not recorded which). These receptor sequences come from a woman in her thirties or forties who had recovered from COVID-19.

J is TRBJ2-7 and V is TRBV14, with TRBD1 matching over 10 bases. The CDR3 runs to 16 residues. Per germline, CDR1 SGHDN and CDR2 FVKESK. The V gene end was trimmed by 4 bases and the J gene end by 3 bases; junction bases not matched to a gene: 9. In DNA form, the CDR3 reads TGTGCCAGCAGCCCGTGGGGACAGGGGTGGGTCTACGAGCAGTACTTC. This translates into CASSPWGQGWVYEQYF.

A note on this clone: A junction boundary mismatches the germline segment, possibly from a read error. The V and J genes are TRBV27 and TRBJ1-5, with TRBD1 identical over 7 bases. Germline V gene lookup returns CDR1 MNHEY and CDR2 SMNVEV (reference sequence). The CDR3 is 16 amino acids. The CDR3 DNA reads as TGTGCCAACAGTGAACAGGGGCCTAAAAAGAATCAGCCCCAGCATTTT. Translation: CANSEQGPKKNQPQHF.

V usage is TRBV5-1 and J usage is TRBJ2-3, with a possible D match to TRBD2 (6 bases). Trimming left V 0 bases short and J 1 base short, with 12 bases between. This CDR3 is 16 amino acids long. Germline V gene data show CDR1 as SGHRS and CDR2 as YFSETQ. The CDR3 spells CASSLDIGGGTDTQYF. In DNA form, the CDR3 reads TGCGCCAGCAGCTTGGATATCGGCGGGGGCACAGATACGCAGTATTTT. The full variable domain, completed using reference TRBV5-1 and TRBJ2-3, is KAGVTQTPRYLIKTRGQQVTLSCSPISGHRSVSWYQQTPGQGLQFLFEYFSETQRNKGNFPGRFSGRQFSNSRSEMNVSTLELGDSALYLCASSLDIGGGTDTQYFGPGTRLTVL.

This chain joins TRBV30 and TRBJ1-6; 7 bases map to TRBD1. V was clipped by 2 bases and J by 9 bases; unmatched bases: 7. Germline assignment: CDR1 GTSNPN and CDR2 SVGIG (reference sequence). CDR3 length: 14 amino acids. The CDR3 DNA sequence: TGTGCCTGGAGTCGCGACAGGGAAGGTTCACCCCTCCACTTT. Protein product: CAWSRDREGSPLHF.

This clone occurred once. As DNA, the CDR3 is TGCGCCAGCAGCTTGAGGGGCCAGACTGAAGCTTTCTTT. This sequence encodes CASSLRGQTEAFF. The gene calls are TRBV5-1 and TRBJ1-1; D perhaps matches TRBD1 (5 bases). Per germline, CDR1 SGHRS and CDR2 YFSETQ. Trimming removed 1 base from V and 5 bases from J, with 9 bases in between. The CDR3 runs to 13 residues.